This T cell receptor beta chain was sequenced for a study of memory CD8 T cells in hepatitis C reinfection. About the research overall: A couple of donors cleared primary HCV but became chronic after reinfection.

Clones were sequenced by immunoSEQ multiplex PCR, and TCRdb holds only the in-frame ones, with some missing. This table holds about 50,000 clones, 85% to 90% found once. Time point specified: late/post reinfection, 12 to 24 weeks after detection. The sorted cells went straight to TCR sequencing with no prior in vitro expansion. At all three reinfection time points, viable CD3+ CD8+ CD45RO- cells from a couple of donors served as controls. General observations from the study: Five donors were too few for definitive public clonotype conclusions.

In the case of this clone: Antigen unknown.

V was pared by 7 bases and J by 1 base, with 8 bases between. Germline lookup yields CDR1 SNHLY and CDR2 FYNNEI. The CDR3 runs to 12 residues. The sequence was obtained from a man between 18 and 35 years old with hepatitis C virus infection. The rearrangement uses TRBV2 and TRBJ2-7, with D unclear. Sequenced input: naive CD8+ T cells sorted from blood. CDR3 amino acids: CASTGPSYEQYF. The CDR3, as DNA: TGTGCCAGCACTGGCCCATCCTACGAGCAGTACTTC.